These 30 T cell receptor beta chains were sequenced from one sample in a study of T cell responses to AZD1222 COVID-19 vaccine. Sequenced by immunoSEQ multiplex PCR; TCRdb stores in-frame clones only, minus some. This sample has 100,000 to 150,000 clones, with 89% found just once. The sequencing here drew on peripheral blood, taken on day 0 of AZD1222 vaccination. The receptors originated from an adult in good health.

The CDR3, as DNA: TGTGCCAGCCGACCGTGGGACAACCAAGAGACCCAGTACTTC. This gives the protein CASRPWDNQETQYF. The rearrangement joins TRBV7-9 to TRBJ2-5, with a tentative D call TRBD1 (6 bases). V lost 8 bases and J 0 bases, leaving 13 bases between the germline ends. Germline-derived CDR1 and CDR2 are SEHNR and FQNEAQ (reference sequence). This CDR3 is built from 14 residues.

This chain links TRBV18 with TRBJ1-2; the D is unclear. Germline V gene sequence: CDR1 KGHSH, CDR2 LQKENI. This CDR3 region has 14 residues. Deletions cut 3 bases from V and 2 bases from J, with 10 bases between. DNA of the CDR3: TGTGCCAGCTCACCTGTGGAAGGGAACTATGGCTACACCTTC. This codes for CASSPVEGNYGYTF.

The chain joins TRBV13 to TRBJ2-1; D tentatively fits TRBD1 or TRBD2 (5 bases each). Trimming stripped 3 bases from V and 4 bases from J, with 19 bases between. CDR1 is PRHDT and CDR2 is FYEKMQ in the germline V gene (reference sequence). The CDR3 spans 17 residues. The CDR3, as DNA: TGTGCCAGCAGCTTCAGCTCAGGGACCCCAATGTACAATGAGCAGTTCTTC. Encoded protein: CASSFSSGTPMYNEQFF.

The rearrangement links TRBV6-5 to TRBJ1-1; 12 bases align to TRBD1. The CDR3 length is 14 residues. The germline CDR1 and CDR2 sequences are MNHEY and SVGAGI. V lost 10 bases, J lost 6 bases, and 9 bases stayed unmatched. The CDR3 DNA sequence: TGTGCCATCGATCCCGGGACAGGGGGCTCTGAAGCTTTCTTT. Translation: CAIDPGTGGSEAFF.

V usage is TRBV9 and J usage is TRBJ1-3; weak D call: TRBD1 (6 bases). V was trimmed by 4 bases and J by 4 bases, leaving 9 bases between them. CDR1 and CDR2 from the germline V gene are SGDLS and YYNGEE. This CDR3 is 13 amino acids long. This CDR3 is CASSNDRGNTIYF. In DNA, the CDR3 is TGTGCCAGCAGCAACGACAGGGGAAACACCATATATTTT. Drawing the rest from reference TRBV9 and TRBJ1-3, the complete variable domain is DSGVTQTPKHLITATGQRVTLRCSPRSGDLSVYWYQQSLDQGLQFLIQYYNGEERAKGNILERFSAQQFPDLHSELNLSSLELGDSALYFCASSNDRGNTIYFGEGSWLTVV.

The chain has TRBV7-3 and TRBJ2-1; 9 bases are shared with TRBD2. This CDR3 region has 15 residues. V shed 3 bases, J shed 6 bases, and the junction held 6 bases outside the gene matches. In germline, CDR1 is SGHTA, CDR2 FQGTGA. CDR3: CASSLTGTSRNEQFF. The CDR3 region has the DNA TGTGCCAGCAGCTTGACCGGGACTAGCCGCAATGAGCAGTTCTTC.

This clone occurred once. The chain carries TRBV27 and TRBJ2-1; 8 bases agree with TRBD1. The V gene's germline CDR1 is MNHEY and CDR2 SMNVEV (reference sequence). V lost 5 bases and J lost 3; bases outside the gene matches: 9. The CDR3 length is 16 residues. The chain's CDR3 is CASSLNPGQDYNEQFF. CDR3 coding DNA: TGTGCCAGCAGTCTTAACCCGGGACAGGACTACAATGAGCAGTTCTTC.

By sample share, this clone is medium-sized. The V and J genes are TRBV3-1 (or the pseudogene TRBV3-2) and TRBJ2-5, with a tentative D call TRBD2 (7 bases). The ends were cut back, 1 base at V and 6 bases at J, with 15 bases in the middle. The CDR3 has 15 amino acids. CDR1 and CDR2 (germline): LGHDT, YNNKEL (reference sequence). The CDR3 nucleotides read TGTGCCAGCAGCCAAGTCTCGGGGGGCCTTCAGACCCAGTACTTC. This gives the protein CASSQVSGGLQTQYF.

In this sample, this clone turned up a few times. This chain connects TRBV5-5 to TRBJ1-2; 8 positions agree with TRBD1. The CDR3 length is 17 residues. After removal of 7 bases from V and 5 bases from J, the junction contained 19 bases not matched to a gene. Germline V lookup: CDR1 SGHKS, CDR2 YYEKEE (reference sequence). Written as DNA, the CDR3 is TGTGCCAGCGCACCCTTGACAGGGGATTTCGCGCAGTATGGCTACACCTTC. It encodes CASAPLTGDFAQYGYTF.

The chain links TRBV5-6 to TRBJ1-4; 7 bases align to TRBD1. Germline CDR1 SGHDT, CDR2 YYEEEE. The CDR3 spans 12 residues. J gave up 10 bases and V 3 bases, and 3 bases lay outside the gene matches. The CDR3 reads CASSWGTAKLFF. CDR3 nucleotide sequence: TGTGCCAGCAGCTGGGGGACAGCAAAACTGTTTTTT.

The rearrangement uses TRBV12-3 or TRBV12-4 and TRBJ1-4; D unresolved. CDR3 size: 12 residues. V was cut by 2 bases and J by 4 bases, with 2 bases left in between. CDR3 residues: CASSLLNEKLFF. CDR3 nucleotides: TGTGCCAGCAGTTTACTTAATGAAAAACTGTTTTTT.

The V call is TRBV5-1, the J call TRBJ1-5; D is unclear. V lost 0 bases to trimming and J lost 0 bases, with 4 bases between them. Germline CDR1 and CDR2: SGHRS and YFSETQ. The CDR3 covers 14 residues. CDR3 DNA sequence: TGCGCCAGCAGCTTGGCCGGTAGCAATCAGCCCCAGCATTTT. It translates to CASSLAGSNQPQHF.

The chain recombines TRBV6-5 with TRBJ2-2; TRBD1 might be the D (5 bases). V was pared by 7 bases and J by 4 bases, with 10 bases between. CDR3 length: 13 amino acids. Looked up from germline, CDR1 is MNHEY and CDR2 is SVGAGI. The CDR3 sequence is CASTRQGTGELFF. The CDR3, as DNA: TGTGCCAGCACCCGTCAGGGCACCGGGGAGCTGTTTTTT.

The chain has TRBV7-2 and TRBJ1-1; 10 nucleotides match TRBD1. Germline loops: CDR1 SGHTA, CDR2 FQGNSA. V was pared by 3 bases and J by 3 bases, with 1 base of the junction left unmatched. The CDR3 is made up of 14 amino acids. For the CDR3, the DNA is TGTGCCAGCAGCTTCGGACAGGGGGACACTGAAGCTTTCTTT. Translated: CASSFGQGDTEAFF.

This rearrangement joins TRBV5-1 to TRBJ2-3, with D tentatively TRBD2 (5 bases). V was shortened by 3 bases and J by 0 bases, with 14 bases between the two germline ends. The germline gives CDR1 SGHRS, CDR2 YFSETQ. This CDR3 is built from 16 residues. CDR3 nucleotides: TGCGCCAGCAGCTGGGGTACGGACTCCAGCACAGATACGCAGTATTTT. It translates to CASSWGTDSSTDTQYF. Filled out from reference TRBV5-1 and TRBJ2-3, the complete variable domain reads KAGVTQTPRYLIKTRGQQVTLSCSPISGHRSVSWYQQTPGQGLQFLFEYFSETQRNKGNFPGRFSGRQFSNSRSEMNVSTLELGDSALYLCASSWGTDSSTDTQYFGPGTRLTVL.

CDR3 sequence reads: CASSFRYNNEQFF. The CDR3 DNA reads as TGTGCCAGCAGCTTTAGGTATAACAATGAGCAGTTCTTC. This chain connects TRBV7-2 to TRBJ2-1; no reliable D call. V dropped 3 bases and J dropped 5 bases, with 8 bases sitting between them. The CDR3 spans 13 residues. Germline CDR1 and CDR2: SGHTA and FQGNSA.

The genes are TRBV30 and TRBJ2-2; tentatively, D is TRBD1 (6 bases). The V end lost 7 bases, the J end lost 4 bases, and 16 bases lay between the germline ends. Germline-derived CDR1 and CDR2 are GTSNPN and SVGIG (reference sequence). The CDR3 spans 14 residues. The CDR3 nucleotides read TGTGCCTCGGACACAAGGACAGCCACCGGGGAGCTGTTTTTT. It specifies CASDTRTATGELFF. The full variable domain, its missing parts supplied by reference TRBV30 and TRBJ2-2, is SQTIHQWPATLVQPVGSPLSLECTVEGTSNPNLYWYRQAAGRGLQLLFYSVGIGQISSEVPQNLSASRPQDRQFILSSKKLLLSDSGFYLCASDTRTATGELFFGEGSRLTVL.

The rearrangement joins TRBV6-5 to TRBJ1-5; D not resolved. The germline gives CDR1 MNHEY, CDR2 SVGAGI. The CDR3 contains 13 residues. The V end was cut by 9 bases, the J end by 1 base, with 10 bases between. The CDR3 region has the DNA TGTGCCAGTACCCGCGGGAGCAATCAGCCCCAGCATTTT. Translation: CASTRGSNQPQHF.

V and J are TRBV28 and TRBJ1-5; D not resolved. Germline lookup yields CDR1 MDHEN and CDR2 SYDVKM. The CDR3 loop spans 12 amino acids. Between the trimmed V and J ends, which lost 9 bases and 6 bases, there was a span of 12 bases. CDR3 in amino acids: CARESVGQPQHF. The DNA of the CDR3 is TGTGCCAGAGAATCGGTTGGTCAGCCCCAGCATTTT.

V gene TRBV7-2 combines with J gene TRBJ1-4, with 8 bases that match TRBD1. The CDR3 has 15 residues. CDR1 is SGHTA, CDR2 FQGNSA, per germline. V dropped 0 bases and J dropped 4; count of bases not matched to a gene: 1. Written as DNA, the CDR3 is TGTGCCAGCAGCTTAGCCAGGGGGCTTAATGAAAAACTGTTTTTT. It codes for CASSLARGLNEKLFF.

The chain has TRBV3-1 (or the pseudogene TRBV3-2) and TRBJ2-5; possibly TRBD2 for D (5 bases). Trimming removed 4 bases from V and 2 bases from J, with 11 bases in between. The CDR3 runs to 14 residues. Per the germline V gene, CDR1 is LGHDT and CDR2 is YNNKEL (reference sequence). The DNA for the CDR3 is TGTGCCAGCAGCCCCTCACTAGTGCAAGAGACCCAGTACTTC. Translated: CASSPSLVQETQYF.

The genes are TRBV19 and TRBJ1-6; 8 bases align to TRBD1. With 5 bases clipped from V and 7 bases from J, the junction kept 10 bases outside the gene matches. The CDR3 runs to 16 residues. CDR1 is LNHDA, CDR2 SQIVND, per germline (reference sequence). The CDR3, as DNA: TGTGCCAGTAGTGCCCCCGGACAGGGTAGGAATTCACCCCTCCACTTT. It codes for CASSAPGQGRNSPLHF.

A few counts support this clone. The CDR3 spells CASRLAASTDTQYF. CDR3 bases: TGTGCCAGTAGACTAGCGGCAAGCACAGATACGCAGTATTTT. J is TRBJ2-3 and V is TRBV19; TRBD2 aligns across 8 bases. V was pared by 6 bases and J by 0 bases, with 2 bases of the junction left unmatched. Per germline, CDR1 LNHDA and CDR2 SQIVND (reference sequence). The CDR3 contains 14 residues.

The chain has TRBV28 and TRBJ1-6, with 9 bases lining up with TRBD1. The V segment lost 3 bases and the J segment 5 bases; nucleotides outside the gene matches: 2. CDR3 length: 15 amino acids. Germline loops: CDR1 MDHEN, CDR2 SYDVKM. CDR3 protein: CASSFRQGDNSPLHF. CDR3 nucleotides: TGTGCCAGCAGTTTTCGACAGGGGGATAATTCACCCCTCCACTTT.

The CDR3 is CASSRLASGELFF. CDR3 coding DNA: TGTGCCAGCAGCCGACTAGCCTCCGGGGAGCTGTTTTTT. The J gene is TRBJ2-2, the V gene TRBV5-8, with 7 bases that match TRBD2. This CDR3 spans 13 amino acids. Germline lookup yields CDR1 SGHTS and CDR2 YDEGEE. The V segment lost 4 bases and the J segment 6 bases; nucleotides outside the gene matches: 3.

The rearrangement links TRBV9 to TRBJ1-2, with 7 bases aligning to TRBD1. The CDR3 sequence is 13 residues long. Germline lookup yields CDR1 SGDLS and CDR2 YYNGEE. V shed 1 base, J shed 7 bases, and the junction held 4 bases outside the gene matches. CDR3 amino acids: CASSVRGGSGYTF. CDR3 DNA: TGTGCCAGCAGCGTACGAGGGGGCAGTGGCTACACCTTC.

The CDR3: CASSHPMAGTDTQYF. The DNA of the CDR3 is TGCGCCAGCAGCCATCCCATGGCCGGGACAGATACGCAGTATTTT. The genes are TRBV4-1 and TRBJ2-3; D call uncertain. Looked up from germline, CDR1 is MGHRA and CDR2 is YSYEKL. CDR3 size: 15 residues. The V end was cut by 3 bases, the J end by 3 bases, with 13 bases between.

This CDR3 is CASSWNRGPYEQYF. As DNA, the CDR3 is TGTGCCAGCAGTTGGAACAGGGGGCCCTACGAGCAGTACTTC. This chain joins TRBV27 and TRBJ2-7; 9 bases are shared with TRBD1. The CDR3 consists of 14 residues. Losses at the gene ends were 4 bases for V and 2 bases for J; bases not matched to a gene: 3. Germline CDR1 MNHEY, CDR2 SMNVEV (reference sequence).

This chain uses TRBV4-2 with TRBJ2-3; D not resolved. The CDR3 is 17 amino acids. CDR1 is LGHNA, CDR2 YNFKEQ, per germline. Trimming took 1 base from V and 1 from J, leaving 15 bases between them. CDR3 region: CASSQGSRNRGTDTQYF. The CDR3 nucleotides are TGTGCCAGCAGCCAAGGTAGCCGGAATAGGGGCACAGATACGCAGTATTTT.

The chain recombines TRBV10-2 with TRBJ2-5; D unclear. CDR1 WSHSY and CDR2 SAAADI come from the germline V gene. The CDR3 runs 13 residues. V dropped 4 bases and J dropped 5 bases, with 11 bases sitting between them. The CDR3: CASSAEIGETQYF. The CDR3, as DNA: TGCGCCAGCAGTGCTGAGATCGGCGAGACCCAGTACTTC.